What follows is one T cell receptor (beta chain) and its context. This clonotype was found a few times. What this receptor recognizes is not known. Within one base of it there is no much larger clone, and no base qualities were kept. Counted from cysteine to phenylalanine, this CDR3 has 13 amino acids. Kept here is only the CDR3 DNA, which spans 39 bases and is read in frame from base 1. V drops 0 bases and J drops 1 base, leaving 6 bases in between. For CDR1 and CDR2, the germline V gene (reference sequence) lists DFQATT and SNEGSKA. This record comes from a study of T cells in Graves' hyperthyroidism and ophthalmopathy (dated by TCRdb to the late 2010s). Study-wide context: Peripheral blood was sampled at the time of initial diagnosis, prior to any treatment. TCR V-J signatures able to tell the groups apart were searched for in a discovery cohort of more than 90 patients, of whom more than 40 had Graves' ophthalmopathy and 57 had stable Graves' hyperthyroidism. An independent validation cohort of around 19 hyperthyroidism patients and 17 patients who later progressed to ophthalmopathy tested prospective prediction of ophthalmopathy. For training and testing, the 80 to 100 patients in the discovery cohort were randomly divided in a 7:3 ratio. The study also compared thyroid tissue and blood T-cell repertoires from several Graves' hyperthyroidism patients. After blood sampling, hyperthyroidism patients were treated with methimazole at a starting dose of 30 mg daily, and ophthalmopathy patients were treated with high-dose intravenous methylprednisolone. The paper describes TCR Vbeta CDR3 sequencing of around 130 peripheral blood samples, made up of around 41 ophthalmopathy patients, around 78 hyperthyroidism patients and roughly 17 progressor patients. Results and caveats for the whole study, not just this receptor: Sample size was not statistically predetermined, and blinding of investigators to group allocation was not performed. In validation, the model predicted progression to ophthalmopathy a median of about 5.9 months before onset, with roughly 68% sensitivity and just under 75% specificity. A 13 V-J signature model separated ophthalmopathy from stable hyperthyroidism, with approximately 86% sensitivity and roughly 84% specificity in cross-validation and 80%/75% in testing. Most expanded thyroid clonotypes (frequency above 0.001) were also found in blood, which suggests that blood repertoires may mirror thyroid immune responses.

Graves' hyperthyroidism was defined as stable when no progression to ophthalmopathy occurred over 18 months of follow-up. The hyperthyroidism patients were between 18 and 65 years old and newly diagnosed, with a disease duration of less than 2 months. The study excluded patients with uncontrolled infections, other autoimmune diseases, pregnancy or lactation. Diagnoses relied on clinical symptoms, serum thyroxine and TRAb, thyroid ultrasound and orbital computed tomography. Ficoll-Paque density gradient centrifugation was used to isolate PBMCs from around 10 ml of fresh peripheral blood. Total RNA was extracted with Trizol reagent, and quality was checked on an Agilent 2100 Bioanalyzer. Amplification of TCR beta CDR3 regions was carried out from RNA transcripts. The TCR CDR3 was subjected to a first round of RT-PCR using the HTBI primer set and the Qiagen OneStep RT-PCR kit. Libraries were constructed in a second round of multiplex PCR, after which size selection and purification were performed. Sequencing of the libraries was done on an Illumina HiSeq2000 using paired-end 100 bp reads. Turning to the authors' computational methods: Raw data were processed with SOAPnuke, discarding reads with adapters, uncalled bases, mean Phred below 15, or no exact constant-primer or identifier match. High-quality paired reads were merged with COPE v1.2.5, and unique nucleotide sequences were defined as clonotypes. MiTCR v1.1 was used to align clonotypes to the IMGT TRBV, TRBD and TRBJ reference segments. The analysis was restricted to V-J combinations with a frequency above 0.0001, which together covered over 99% of the repertoires. The TCS score was defined as the ratio of F50 (clonal expansion) to E x V (chaos), calculated using BLOSUM62-based TCRdist between CDR3 peptides within each V-J. Welch's t-statistics and random forest reduced fewer than 600 V-J features to 10 to 15, which were used in a naive Bayes classifier (R e1071). TCRdb cleaned the public reads at Q25 with fastp, built clones with MiXCR and kept in-frame beta chains. Each CDR3 protein gets just one entry, which takes the most common genes and DNA from the rows behind it. The V and J calls and clone size come from TCRdb's table, not from the authors' own analysis. This sample holds approximately 200,000 distinct CDR3 sequences; about a sixth were observed only once. Of the sample, about 48% falls within the top ten clones.

The specimen sequenced was blood. The chain is made from TRBV20-1 and TRBJ1-1; there is no confident call for the D gene. The sequence derives from a man in his forties with Graves' hyperthyroidism. Here the CDR3 is given as CSARDKRNTEAFF. The bases read TGCAGTGCTAGAGATAAGAGGAACACTGAAGCTTTCTTT.